This T cell receptor beta chain emerged from a study of regulatory T cells in long-lasting Graves disease. Libraries of TCR beta came from iRepertoire HTBI primers plus Arm-PCR of CDR3 regions. TCRdb recomputed calls from the multiplex PCR reads with MiXCR, one row per CDR3 protein. The sample includes over 250,000 distinct CDR3 sequences, 22% of them seen just once. The CDR3 runs 13 residues. V lost 3 bases and J lost 5; bases outside the gene matches: 4. Germline CDR1 is SGDLS and CDR2 is YYNGEE. This clonotype was seen a few times. Time point reported: persistent/refractory GD, antithyroid drugs over 5 years with positive TRAb. The TCR library used RNA extracted from PBMCs.

This receptor was identified in a female donor with Graves disease. This specimen consisted of peripheral blood mononuclear cells (PBMCs), obtained when the disease was refractory, from a patient treated with antithyroid drugs. The chain joins TRBV9 to TRBJ1-1, with 7 bases that match TRBD1. The CDR3 DNA sequence: TGTGCCAGCAGCGCAGGGGGATTGACTGAAGCTTTCTTT. It translates to CASSAGGLTEAFF.